This T cell receptor (beta chain) is drawn from a study of immune evolution from preneoplasia to lung adenocarcinoma. General observations from the study: Normal lung had highest clonality; later lesions appeared denser, more diverse. Top clone share appeared to fall from AAH through AIS, MIA, adenocarcinoma. T cell clonality was higher in KRAS-mutant than EGFR-mutant or wild-type nodules.

Nucleic acids came from premalignant or tumor cells enriched by macro-dissection. Generated by immunoSEQ multiplex PCR, the TCRdb table keeps only in-frame clones and is missing some. Counted here are 11,000 or so clones, about four fifths occurring once; the ten biggest clones make up about 4.2%. Comments on this clone: What it recognizes is unknown.

The source of this sequence is a person aged 60 to 85 with lung adenocarcinoma. The sequenced material came from FFPE minimally invasive lung adenocarcinoma tissue.

Here the CDR3 reads CASSPGRNTGELFF. In nucleotides, the CDR3 is TGTGCCAGCAGCCCGGGACGAAACACCGGGGAGCTGTTTTTT. J is TRBJ2-2 and V is TRBV11-3; D is perhaps TRBD1 or TRBD2 (5 bases each). The V end lost 5 bases, the J end lost 2 bases, and 9 bases lay between the germline ends. This CDR3 spans 14 amino acids. The germline CDR1 and CDR2 sequences are SGHNT and YENEEA. Together with reference TRBV11-3 and TRBJ2-2, the CDR3 gives the full variable domain: EAGVVQSPRYKIIEKKQPVAFWCNPISGHNTLYWYLQNLGQGPELLIRYENEEAVDDSQLPKDRFSAERLKGVDSTLKIQPAELGDSAVYLCASSPGRNTGELFFGEGSRLTVL.